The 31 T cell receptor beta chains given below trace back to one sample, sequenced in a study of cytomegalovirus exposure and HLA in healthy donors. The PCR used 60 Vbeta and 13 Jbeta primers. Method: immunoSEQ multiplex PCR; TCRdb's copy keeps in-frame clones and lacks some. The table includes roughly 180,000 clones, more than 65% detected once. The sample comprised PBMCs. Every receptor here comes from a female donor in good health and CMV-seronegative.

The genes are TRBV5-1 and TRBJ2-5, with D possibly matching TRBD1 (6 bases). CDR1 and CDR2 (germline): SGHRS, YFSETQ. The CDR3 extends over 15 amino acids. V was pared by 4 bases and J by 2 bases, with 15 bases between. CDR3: CASSPLGTIQETQYF. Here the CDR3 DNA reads TGCGCCAGCAGCCCCCTCGGGACAATTCAAGAGACCCAGTACTTC.

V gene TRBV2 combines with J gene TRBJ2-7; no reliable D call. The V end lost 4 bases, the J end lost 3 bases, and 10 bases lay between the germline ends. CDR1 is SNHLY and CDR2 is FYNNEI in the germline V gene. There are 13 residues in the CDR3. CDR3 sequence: CASSVLVRYEQYF. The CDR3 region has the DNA TGTGCCAGCAGTGTGTTAGTTCGCTACGAGCAGTACTTC.

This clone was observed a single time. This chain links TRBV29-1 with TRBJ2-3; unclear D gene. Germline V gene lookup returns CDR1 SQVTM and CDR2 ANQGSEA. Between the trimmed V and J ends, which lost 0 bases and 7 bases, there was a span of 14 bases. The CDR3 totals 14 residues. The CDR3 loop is CSVEEASGLNTQYF. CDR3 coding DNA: TGCAGCGTTGAAGAGGCCTCCGGGTTAAATACGCAGTATTTT.

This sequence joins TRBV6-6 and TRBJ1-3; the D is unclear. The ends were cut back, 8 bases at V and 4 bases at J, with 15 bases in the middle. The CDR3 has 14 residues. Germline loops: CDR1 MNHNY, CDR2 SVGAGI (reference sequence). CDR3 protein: CASGGAGSGNTIYF. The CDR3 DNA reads TGTGCCAGCGGAGGCGCTGGAAGCGGAAACACCATATATTTT.

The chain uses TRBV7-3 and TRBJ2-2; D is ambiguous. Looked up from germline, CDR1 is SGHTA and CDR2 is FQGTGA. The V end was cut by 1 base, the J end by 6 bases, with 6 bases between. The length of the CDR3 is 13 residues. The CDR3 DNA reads TGTGCCAGCAGCTTAAGTCTCCCCGGGGAGCTGTTTTTT. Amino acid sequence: CASSLSLPGELFF.

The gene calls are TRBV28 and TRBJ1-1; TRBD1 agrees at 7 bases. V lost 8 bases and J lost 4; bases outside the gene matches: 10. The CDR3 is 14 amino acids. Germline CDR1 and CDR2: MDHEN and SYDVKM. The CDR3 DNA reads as TGTGCCAGCTACCTGAGGGGGCTGGGCACTGAAGCTTTCTTT. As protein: CASYLRGLGTEAFF. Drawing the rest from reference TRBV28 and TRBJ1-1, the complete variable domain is DVKVTQSSRYLVKRTGEKVFLECVQDMDHENMFWYRQDPGLGLRLIYFSYDVKMKEKGDIPEGYSVSREKKERFSLILESASTNQTSMYLCASYLRGLGTEAFFGQGTRLTVV.

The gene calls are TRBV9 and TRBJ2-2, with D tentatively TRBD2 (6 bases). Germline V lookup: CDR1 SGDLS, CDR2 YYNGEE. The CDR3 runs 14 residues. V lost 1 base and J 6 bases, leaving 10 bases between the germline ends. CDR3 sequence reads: CASSVSAGPGELFF. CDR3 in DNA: TGTGCCAGCAGCGTATCGGCGGGGCCCGGGGAGCTGTTTTTT.

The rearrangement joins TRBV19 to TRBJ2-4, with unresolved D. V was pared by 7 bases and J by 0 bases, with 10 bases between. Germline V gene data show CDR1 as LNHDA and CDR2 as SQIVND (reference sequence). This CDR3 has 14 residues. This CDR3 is CASKEQLAKNIQYF. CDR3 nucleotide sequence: TGTGCCAGTAAGGAGCAACTAGCCAAAAACATTCAGTACTTC. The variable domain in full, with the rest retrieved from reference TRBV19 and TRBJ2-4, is DGGITQSPKYLFRKEGQNVTLSCEQNLNHDAMYWYRQDPGQGLRLIYYSQIVNDFQKGDIAEGYSVSREKKESFPLTVTSAQKNPTAFYLCASKEQLAKNIQYFGAGTRLSVL.

The CDR3 DNA reads TGTGCCTACGGACAGGGGATAACAGATACGCAGTATTTT. Residues: CAYGQGITDTQYF. The chain has TRBV30 and TRBJ2-3; 9 positions agree with TRBD1. V lost 7 bases and J lost 3; bases outside the gene matches: 5. The germline V gene encodes CDR1 GTSNPN and CDR2 SVGIG (reference sequence). The CDR3 covers 13 residues.

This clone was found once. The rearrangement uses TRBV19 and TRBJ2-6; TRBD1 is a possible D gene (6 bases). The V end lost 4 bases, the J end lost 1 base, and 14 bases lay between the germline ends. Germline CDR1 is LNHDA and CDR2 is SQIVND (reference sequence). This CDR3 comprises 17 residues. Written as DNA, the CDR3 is TGTGCCAGTAGTAACTCACCCCAGGGGTCTGGGGCCAACGTCCTGACTTTC. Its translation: CASSNSPQGSGANVLTF.

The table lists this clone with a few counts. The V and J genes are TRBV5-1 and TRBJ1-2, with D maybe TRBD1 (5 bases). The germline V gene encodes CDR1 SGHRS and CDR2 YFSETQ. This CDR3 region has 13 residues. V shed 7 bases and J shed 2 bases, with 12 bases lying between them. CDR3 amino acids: CASRSRTNYGYTF. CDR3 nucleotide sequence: TGCGCCAGCCGAAGCCGGACAAACTATGGCTACACCTTC.

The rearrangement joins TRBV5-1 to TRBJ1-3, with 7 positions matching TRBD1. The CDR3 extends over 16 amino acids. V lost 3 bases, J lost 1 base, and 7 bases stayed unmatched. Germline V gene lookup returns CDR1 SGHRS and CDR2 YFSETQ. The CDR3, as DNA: TGCGCCAGCAGCTCTAAACAGGGGCTATCTGGAAACACCATATATTTT. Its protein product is CASSSKQGLSGNTIYF.

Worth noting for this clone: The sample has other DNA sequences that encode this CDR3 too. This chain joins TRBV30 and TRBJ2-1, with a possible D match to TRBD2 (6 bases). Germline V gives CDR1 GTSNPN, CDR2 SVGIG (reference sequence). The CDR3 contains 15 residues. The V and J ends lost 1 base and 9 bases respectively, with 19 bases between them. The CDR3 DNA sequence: TGTGCCTGGAGTGCCCATTCGGGGGATTCCACTGAGCAGTTCTTC. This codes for CAWSAHSGDSTEQFF.

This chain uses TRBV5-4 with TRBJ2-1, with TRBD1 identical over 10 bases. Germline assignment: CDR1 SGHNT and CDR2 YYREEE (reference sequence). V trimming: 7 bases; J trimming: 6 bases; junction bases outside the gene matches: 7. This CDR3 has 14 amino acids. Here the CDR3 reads CASARDRGLNEQFF. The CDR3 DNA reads TGTGCCAGCGCCCGGGACAGGGGACTCAATGAGCAGTTCTTC.

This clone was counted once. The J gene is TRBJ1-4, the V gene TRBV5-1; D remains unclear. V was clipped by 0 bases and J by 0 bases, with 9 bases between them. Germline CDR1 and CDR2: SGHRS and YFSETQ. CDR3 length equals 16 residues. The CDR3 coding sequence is TGCGCCAGCAGCTTGGCCGGGTCAGCAACTAATGAAAAACTGTTTTTT. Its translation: CASSLAGSATNEKLFF.

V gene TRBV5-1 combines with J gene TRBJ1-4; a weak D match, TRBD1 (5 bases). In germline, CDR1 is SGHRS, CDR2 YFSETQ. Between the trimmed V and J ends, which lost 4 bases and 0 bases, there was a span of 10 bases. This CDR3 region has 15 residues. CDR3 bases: TGCGCCAGCAGCCCCACAGGTGCAACTAATGAAAAACTGTTTTTT. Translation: CASSPTGATNEKLFF.

CDR3 loop: CSPRDLGRTDTQYF. The CDR3 DNA follows: TGCAGCCCGCGGGACTTAGGACGCACAGATACGCAGTATTTT. J is TRBJ2-3 and V is TRBV29-1; TRBD2 might be the D (6 bases). This CDR3 contains 14 residues. V gave up 8 bases and J gave up 1 base, with 16 bases separating them. CDR1 and CDR2 from the germline V gene are SQVTM and ANQGSEA.

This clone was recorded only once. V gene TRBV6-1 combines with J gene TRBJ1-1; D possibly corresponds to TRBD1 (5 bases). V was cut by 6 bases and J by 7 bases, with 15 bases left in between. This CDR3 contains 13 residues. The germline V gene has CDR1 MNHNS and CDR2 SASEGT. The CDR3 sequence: CASRGRQLREAFF. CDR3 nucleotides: TGTGCCAGCAGGGGCAGACAGCTACGTGAAGCTTTCTTT.

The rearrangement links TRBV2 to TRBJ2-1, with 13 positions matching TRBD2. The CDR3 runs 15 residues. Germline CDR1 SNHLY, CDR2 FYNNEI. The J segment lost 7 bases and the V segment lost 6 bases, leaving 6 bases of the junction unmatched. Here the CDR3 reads CASRAGLAGLNEQFF. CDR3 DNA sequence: TGTGCCAGCAGGGCGGGACTAGCGGGATTAAATGAGCAGTTCTTC.

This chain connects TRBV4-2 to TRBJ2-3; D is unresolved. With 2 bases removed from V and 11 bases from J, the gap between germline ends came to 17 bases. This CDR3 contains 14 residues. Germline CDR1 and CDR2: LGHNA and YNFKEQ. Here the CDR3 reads CASSQNRDEPKQYF. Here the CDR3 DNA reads TGTGCCAGCAGCCAAAATCGAGATGAGCCCAAGCAGTATTTT.

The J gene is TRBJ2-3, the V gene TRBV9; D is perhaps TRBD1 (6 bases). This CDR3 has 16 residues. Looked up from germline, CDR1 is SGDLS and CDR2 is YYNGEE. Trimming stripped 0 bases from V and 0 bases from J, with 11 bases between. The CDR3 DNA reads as TGTGCCAGCAGCGTAGTGGGGCAGGGGAGCACAGATACGCAGTATTTT. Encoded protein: CASSVVGQGSTDTQYF.

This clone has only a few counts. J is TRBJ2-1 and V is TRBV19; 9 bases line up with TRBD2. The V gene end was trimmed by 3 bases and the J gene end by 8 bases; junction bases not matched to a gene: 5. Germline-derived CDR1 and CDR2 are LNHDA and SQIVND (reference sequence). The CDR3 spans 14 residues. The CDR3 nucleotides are TGTGCCAGTAGTATTGAGGGGACTAGCTATGAGCAGTTCTTC. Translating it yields CASSIEGTSYEQFF. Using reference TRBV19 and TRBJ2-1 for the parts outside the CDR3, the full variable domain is DGGITQSPKYLFRKEGQNVTLSCEQNLNHDAMYWYRQDPGQGLRLIYYSQIVNDFQKGDIAEGYSVSREKKESFPLTVTSAQKNPTAFYLCASSIEGTSYEQFFGPGTRLTVL.

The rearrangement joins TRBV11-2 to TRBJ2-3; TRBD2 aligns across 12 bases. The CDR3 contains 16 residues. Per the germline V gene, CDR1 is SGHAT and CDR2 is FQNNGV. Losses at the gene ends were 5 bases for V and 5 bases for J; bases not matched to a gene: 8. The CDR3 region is CASSPRLAGGGDTQYF. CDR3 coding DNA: TGTGCCAGCAGCCCCCGTCTAGCGGGAGGGGGAGATACGCAGTATTTT. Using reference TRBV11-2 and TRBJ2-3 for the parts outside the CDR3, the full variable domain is EAGVAQSPRYKIIEKRQSVAFWCNPISGHATLYWYQQILGQGPKLLIQFQNNGVVDDSQLPKDRFSAERLKGVDSTLKIQPAKLEDSAVYLCASSPRLAGGGDTQYFGPGTRLTVL.

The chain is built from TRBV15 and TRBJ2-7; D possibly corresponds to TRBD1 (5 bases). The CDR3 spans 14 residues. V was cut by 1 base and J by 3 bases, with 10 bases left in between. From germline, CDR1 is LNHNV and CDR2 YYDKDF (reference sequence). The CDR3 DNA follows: TGTGCCACCAGCAGAGCTCTCCAGGGCTACGAGCAGTACTTC. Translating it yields CATSRALQGYEQYF.

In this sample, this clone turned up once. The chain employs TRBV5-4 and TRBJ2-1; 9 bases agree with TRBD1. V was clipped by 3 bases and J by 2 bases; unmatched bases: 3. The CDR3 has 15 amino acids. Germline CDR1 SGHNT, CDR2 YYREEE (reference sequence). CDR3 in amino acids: CASSSRQGAYNEQFF. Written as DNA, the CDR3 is TGTGCCAGCAGCTCCCGACAGGGGGCCTACAATGAGCAGTTCTTC.

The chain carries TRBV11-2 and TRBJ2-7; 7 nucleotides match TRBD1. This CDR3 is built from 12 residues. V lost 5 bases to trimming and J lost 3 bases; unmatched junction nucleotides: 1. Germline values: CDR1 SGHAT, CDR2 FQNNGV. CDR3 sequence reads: CASSPGGYEQYF. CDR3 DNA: TGTGCCAGCAGCCCAGGGGGCTACGAGCAGTACTTC.

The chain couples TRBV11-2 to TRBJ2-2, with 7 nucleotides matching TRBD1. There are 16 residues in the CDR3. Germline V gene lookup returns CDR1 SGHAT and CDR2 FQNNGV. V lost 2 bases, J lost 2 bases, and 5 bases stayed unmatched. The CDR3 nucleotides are TGTGCCAGCAGCTTAAACAGGGGATCAAACACCGGGGAGCTGTTTTTT. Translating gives CASSLNRGSNTGELFF.

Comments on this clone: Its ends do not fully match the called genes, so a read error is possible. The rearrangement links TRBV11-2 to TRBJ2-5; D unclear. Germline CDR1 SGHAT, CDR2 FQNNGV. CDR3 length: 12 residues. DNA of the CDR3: TGTGCCACCAGCGCCTCCGGGGAGACCCAGTACTTC. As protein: CATSASGETQYF.

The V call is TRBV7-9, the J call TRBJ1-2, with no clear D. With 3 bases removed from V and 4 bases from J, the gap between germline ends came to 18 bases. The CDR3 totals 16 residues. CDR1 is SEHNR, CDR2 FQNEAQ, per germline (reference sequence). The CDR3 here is CASSFWVDGWSYGYTF. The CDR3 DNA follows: TGTGCCAGCAGCTTTTGGGTAGACGGATGGAGCTATGGCTACACCTTC.

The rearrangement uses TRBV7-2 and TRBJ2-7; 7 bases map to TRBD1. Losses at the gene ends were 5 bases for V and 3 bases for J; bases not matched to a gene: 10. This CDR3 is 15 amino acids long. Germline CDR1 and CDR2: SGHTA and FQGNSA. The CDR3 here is CASSELPGQIYEQYF. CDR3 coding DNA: TGTGCCAGCAGCGAACTGCCGGGACAGATCTACGAGCAGTACTTC.

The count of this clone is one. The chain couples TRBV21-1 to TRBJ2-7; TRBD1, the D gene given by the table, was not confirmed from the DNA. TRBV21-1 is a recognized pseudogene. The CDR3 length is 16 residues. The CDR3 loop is CASRPSVAQFTYEQYF. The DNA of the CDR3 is TGTGCCAGCAGACCATCAGTCGCCCAATTTACCTACGAGCAGTACTTC.